A selection of T cell receptor beta chains follows, all from one sample in a study of T-cell reconstitution after alpha-beta-depleted transplantation in children. One entry per CDR3 protein, called by TCRdb with MiXCR from the PCR reads. The sample shows approximately 88,000 distinct CDR3 sequences, less than 15% of them seen only once. The input for sequencing was PBMCs from the stem cell graft donor, taken from the stem cell graft. These receptor sequences come from a human donor who donated a stem cell graft to a child with inherited bone marrow failure. Both conserved end residues are part of each CDR3. D genes are given only for firm matches. Part of the rows lack a size; the others show once, few, many or a class for expanded clones.

d_call,clone_size,v_call,j_call,cdr3_length,cdr3_nt,cdr3_aa
TRBD1,many,TRBV5-1,TRBJ2-2,17,TGCGCCAGCAGCTTCATTCCAGGGGGCGCGGACACCGGGGAGCTGTTTTTT,CASSFIPGGADTGELFF
.,many,TRBV20-1,TRBJ2-2,14,TGCAGTGCTAGAGCCCAGGCGAACACCGGGGAGCTGTTTTTT,CSARAQANTGELFF
.,.,TRBV7-8,TRBJ1-1,14,TGTGCCAGCAGCCCGGACAGCATGAACACTGAAGCGTTCTTT,CASSPDSMNTEAFF
TRBD1,many,TRBV5-1,TRBJ2-1,19,TGCGCCAGCAGCACGGACAGGGCCGCAGTTTCGAGCTCCTACAATGAGCAGTTCTTC,CASSTDRAAVSSSYNEQFF
.,many,TRBV12-3/TRBV12-4,TRBJ2-2,14,TGTGCCAGCAGTTTGACGGACCCACGCGGGGAGCTGTTTTTT,CASSLTDPRGELFF
TRBD2,many,TRBV5-1,TRBJ2-1,15,TGCGCCAGCAGCTCGCCGACTAGCGGTTACAATGAGCAGTTCTTC,CASSSPTSGYNEQFF
.,many,TRBV12-3/TRBV12-4,TRBJ1-5,13,TGTGCCAGCAGTCTAAATAGCAATCAGCCCCAGCATTTT,CASSLNSNQPQHF
.,.,TRBV6-1,TRBJ2-7,12,TGTGCCAGCAGTGGGGCCGTTGACGGGCAGTACTTC,CASSGAVDGQYF
.,many,TRBV4-2,TRBJ2-7,15,TGTGCCAGCAGCCAAGATTTCAAACAGAACTACGAGCAGTACTTC,CASSQDFKQNYEQYF
.,many,TRBV28,TRBJ1-1,13,TGTGCCAGCAGTACCCCTGCGAGGTCTGAAGCTTTCTTT,CASSTPARSEAFF
.,many,TRBV12-3/TRBV12-4,TRBJ2-7,14,TGTGCCAGCAATGCCCGGGACCTCTCTTACGAGCAGTACTTC,CASNARDLSYEQYF
.,many,TRBV12-3/TRBV12-4,TRBJ2-7,11,TGTGCCAGCAGTCGACGACAGGAGCAGTACTTC,CASSRRQEQYF
.,many,TRBV4-3,TRBJ2-1,13,TGCGCCAGCAGCCAAGATTGGGGGAGTGAGCAGTTCTTC,CASSQDWGSEQFF
.,few,TRBV5-1,TRBJ2-7,12,TGCGCCAGCGGCAATCGGGGAGACCAGCAGTACTTC,CASGNRGDQQYF
.,many,TRBV5-1,TRBJ2-5,14,TGCGCCAGCAGCTTCTCCGGGGACCAAGAGACCCAGTACTTC,CASSFSGDQETQYF
TRBD1,many,TRBV29-1,TRBJ2-5,14,TGCAGCGTCGATCTAGGACAGGGAGCGAAGACCCAGTACTTC,CSVDLGQGAKTQYF
TRBD1,many,TRBV5-1,TRBJ2-7,15,TGCGCCAGCAGCTTGGACAGGGGTAGGGCCTACGAGCAGTACTTC,CASSLDRGRAYEQYF
TRBD1,many,TRBV4-3,TRBJ2-7,16,TGCGCCAGCAGCCAAGAGCTAGACAGGGGGGACTACGAGCAGTACTTC,CASSQELDRGDYEQYF
TRBD2,many,TRBV4-3,TRBJ2-1,17,TGCGCCAGCAGCCAAGATAGCGGGGGGGCTTATAGAAATGAGCAGTTCTTC,CASSQDSGGAYRNEQFF
.,many,TRBV7-2,TRBJ2-1,17,TGTGCCAGCAGGCCAAGGGCAGGGATTGACTCCTACAATGAGCAGTTCTTC,CASRPRAGIDSYNEQFF
.,many,TRBV12-3/TRBV12-4,TRBJ1-5,15,TGTGCCAGCACCCACGCGGTGGATAGCAATCAGCCCCAGCATTTT,CASTHAVDSNQPQHF
TRBD2,many,TRBV7-9,TRBJ2-3,17,TGTGCCAGCAGCTTAGCACGGACTAGCGGGAGCACAGATACGCAGTATTTT,CASSLARTSGSTDTQYF
.,few,TRBV20-1,TRBJ2-1,15,TGCAGTGCTAGTTTACGAAAAATAAGTTACAATGAGCAGTTCTTC,CSASLRKISYNEQFF
.,.,TRBV24-1,TRBJ2-1,14,TGTGCCACCGGACCTCATAGCTCCTACAATGAGCAGTTCTTC,CATGPHSSYNEQFF
TRBD1,many,TRBV5-6,TRBJ1-2,16,TGTGCCAGCAGCCAACTCCCCGGGACAGGGTGGCTTGGCTACACCTTC,CASSQLPGTGWLGYTF
.,many,TRBV5-5,TRBJ1-1,14,TGTGCCAGCAGCTATACCGGACGGAACACTGAAGCTTTCTTT,CASSYTGRNTEAFF
TRBD2,many,TRBV5-1,TRBJ2-5,15,TGCGCCAGCAGCTACGGTGGGACTAGCGAAGAGACCCAGTACTTC,CASSYGGTSEETQYF
.,many,TRBV20-1,TRBJ1-5,14,TGCAGTGCTCTCGGGGGGGGTAGCAATCAGCCCCAGCATTTT,CSALGGGSNQPQHF
.,few,TRBV7-9,TRBJ2-2,13,TGTGCCAGCCGTGCGGGGCCCACCGGGGAGCTGTTTTTT,CASRAGPTGELFF
TRBD1,.,TRBV5-8,TRBJ2-1,17,TGTGCCAGCAGCTTGGGGGGACAGGGGAGTGCCTACAATGAGCAGTTCTTC,CASSLGGQGSAYNEQFF
.,many,TRBV5-1,TRBJ2-3,9,TGCGCCAGCACGGCTACGCAGTATTTT,CASTATQYF
.,once,TRBV20-1,TRBJ1-2,12,TGCAGTGCTAGAACTACTGTCTATGGCTACACCTTC,CSARTTVYGYTF
TRBD1,.,TRBV5-4,TRBJ2-7,13,TGTGCCAGCAGCTTGGTGGGACAGTACGAGCAGTACTTC,CASSLVGQYEQYF
.,.,TRBV5-4,TRBJ2-1,14,TGTGCCAGCAGCGTACTGGGTACACGGGGTGAGCAGTTCTTC,CASSVLGTRGEQFF
.,many,TRBV5-5,TRBJ2-7,16,TGTGCCAGCAGCTTGAGGGGGGGAGCTACTACCTACGAGCAGTACTTC,CASSLRGGATTYEQYF
.,many,TRBV7-2,TRBJ2-1,14,TGTGCCAGCAGCTCACACCCAGAATACAATGAGCAGTTCTTC,CASSSHPEYNEQFF
.,many,TRBV6-6,TRBJ1-2,13,TGTGCCAGCAGCATCTTGACAGTCCAAGATCACACCTTC,CASSILTVQDHTF
TRBD1,many,TRBV7-3,TRBJ2-7,13,TGTGCCAGCAGCCGCGCGTACAGGGGCGAGCAGTACTTC,CASSRAYRGEQYF
.,.,TRBV19,TRBJ2-2,15,TGTGCCAGTAGTTCTTGGGGAGAGGACACCGGGGAGCTGTTTTTT,CASSSWGEDTGELFF
TRBD1,.,TRBV10-3,TRBJ2-7,14,TGTGCCACCGCGCTCCGGGACAGGGTGGAGGAGCAGTACTTC,CATALRDRVEEQYF
TRBD1,.,TRBV27,TRBJ1-4,14,TGTGCCAGCCTCGGGAGGGGGCTGGGTGAAAAACTGTTTTTT,CASLGRGLGEKLFF
.,many,TRBV6-5,TRBJ2-6,17,TGTGCCAGCAGGAGGGGTTCTGCTGTCTCTGGGGCCAACGTCCTGACTTTC,CASRRGSAVSGANVLTF
.,many,TRBV20-1,TRBJ1-1,13,TGCAGTGCTAGAGAGACCCCCGGACGAAGAGCTTTCTTT,CSARETPGRRAFF